The 27 T cell receptor beta chains reported below all come from one sample, sequenced in a study of blood T cells in healthy people across ages. A second PCR, run for roughly 7 to 12 cycles, used a sample-barcoded 5' primer plus a J-beta primer mix. TCRdb fed the 5' RACE reads into MiXCR, producing one record per CDR3 protein. The data show about 1.5 million distinct CDR3 sequences, with under 55% seen just once and about 4% held by the top ten. Specimen: blood. The receptor source for this set is a woman aged 18-30 years in good health.

The chain uses TRBV7-9 and TRBJ2-3; D possibly corresponds to TRBD1 (6 bases). Germline CDR1 SEHNR, CDR2 FQNEAQ (reference sequence). V was trimmed by 5 bases and J by 4 bases, leaving 13 bases between them. The CDR3 is 14 residues long. DNA of the CDR3: TGTGCCAGCAGCCCCCGGGACATCCCAGATACGCAGTATTTT. Its protein is CASSPRDIPDTQYF. Full variable domain (remainder filled in from reference TRBV7-9 and TRBJ2-3): DTGVSQNPRHKITKRGQNVTFRCDPISEHNRLYWYRQTLGQGPEFLTYFQNEAQLEKSRLLSDRFSAERPKGSFSTLEIQRTEQGDSAMYLCASSPRDIPDTQYFGPGTRLTVL.

This clonotype was picked up a small number of times. The CDR3 sequence: CASSLVGTGGIQETQYF. The DNA for the CDR3 is TGTGCCAGCAGCTTAGTCGGGACAGGGGGTATCCAAGAGACCCAGTACTTC. The V and J genes are TRBV7-2 and TRBJ2-5; 11 positions match TRBD1. Germline trimming cut 1 base from V and 1 base from J; bases unmatched to any gene: 5. CDR1 and CDR2 from the germline V gene are SGHTA and FQGNSA. The length of the CDR3 is 17 residues.

V and J are TRBV9 and TRBJ1-5; 9 bases fit TRBD1. The CDR3 is 15 residues long. J lost 6 bases, V lost 3 bases, and 7 bases had no gene match. Per the germline V gene, CDR1 is SGDLS and CDR2 is YYNGEE. This CDR3 is CASSASGTGLQPQHF. The CDR3 DNA reads TGTGCCAGCAGCGCCTCCGGGACAGGGCTTCAGCCCCAGCATTTT.

The rearrangement links TRBV20-1 to TRBJ1-3; TRBD1 might be the D (5 bases). This CDR3 region has 14 residues. Trimming shortened V by 6 bases and J by 4 bases, and 16 bases separated the two germline ends. CDR1 is DFQATT and CDR2 is SNEGSKA in the germline V gene (reference sequence). CDR3 DNA: TGCAGTGCCAGGATCGGGACGCTCGGAAACACCATATATTTT. This encodes CSARIGTLGNTIYF.

The J gene is TRBJ2-7, the V gene TRBV4-3, with 8 bases lining up with TRBD2. This CDR3 spans 17 amino acids. CDR1 and CDR2 (germline): LGHNA, YSLEER. V lost 0 bases and J lost 7; bases outside the gene matches: 14. CDR3 region: CASSQEARLASYNEQYF. CDR3 coding DNA: TGCGCCAGCAGCCAAGAAGCCAGACTAGCGAGCTACAATGAGCAGTACTTC.

This clonotype was seen ten or more times. The V call is TRBV4-1, the J call TRBJ2-7; a weak D match, TRBD2 (6 bases). The CDR3 contains 16 residues. Trimming took 0 bases from V and 3 from J, leaving 15 bases between them. Germline CDR1 reads MGHRA; CDR2 reads YSYEKL. The CDR3 region has the DNA TGCGCCAGCAGCCAAGAGGGGGGACGGCCGCTCTACGAGCAGTACTTC. It translates to CASSQEGGRPLYEQYF.

This sequence joins TRBV7-8 and TRBJ2-1, with D possibly being TRBD1 (5 bases). The CDR3 has 15 residues. The germline V and J ends were trimmed by 5 bases and 2 bases, with 13 bases remaining between them. Germline CDR1 is SGHVS and CDR2 is FQNEAQ. Here the CDR3 DNA reads TGTGCCAGCAGCCCTGCTAGGGGCCCCTACAATGAGCAGTTCTTC. Amino acids: CASSPARGPYNEQFF.

The chain is built from TRBV18 and TRBJ2-3, with TRBD1 matching 7 bases. CDR3 length equals 17 residues. The ends lost 4 bases at V and 4 bases at J; junction bases unmatched: 14. Germline V gene data show CDR1 as KGHSH and CDR2 as LQKENI. The CDR3 loop is CASSRQRGQVGADTQYF. Here the CDR3 DNA reads TGTGCCAGCTCACGACAGCGTGGACAGGTCGGGGCAGATACGCAGTATTTT.

Only one count was recorded for this clonotype. The chain links TRBV6-2 or TRBV6-3 to TRBJ2-5; D call uncertain. The CDR3 spans 14 residues. Germline lookup yields CDR1 MNHEY and CDR2 SVGEGT. Trimming took 5 bases from V and 1 from J, leaving 11 bases between them. The CDR3 coding sequence is TGTGCCAGCAGTCGCGGTGGAGTCCAAGAGACCCAGTACTTC. Translating it yields CASSRGGVQETQYF.

The V and J genes are TRBV7-6 and TRBJ2-4; D may be TRBD2 (5 bases). The J call may be incorrect, as the DNA end agrees better with TRBJ2-5. The CDR3 length is 15 residues. CDR1 and CDR2 from the germline V gene are SGHVS and FNYEAQ. This chain's CDR3 is CASSLAVDWEETQYF. CDR3 DNA: TGTGCCAGCAGCTTAGCGGTGGACTGGGAAGAGACCCAGTACTTC.

This chain uses TRBV9 with TRBJ2-1; 14 nucleotides align to TRBD2. V was pared by 4 bases and J by 6 bases, with 6 bases of the junction left unmatched. Germline lookup yields CDR1 SGDLS and CDR2 YYNGEE. CDR3 length equals 16 residues. The CDR3 DNA is TGTGCCAGCAGCCATCGGACTAGCGGGAGGAGCAATGAGCAGTTCTTC. Translated, it gives CASSHRTSGRSNEQFF. The whole variable domain, remainder taken from reference TRBV9 and TRBJ2-1, is DSGVTQTPKHLITATGQRVTLRCSPRSGDLSVYWYQQSLDQGLQFLIQYYNGEERAKGNILERFSAQQFPDLHSELNLSSLELGDSALYFCASSHRTSGRSNEQFFGPGTRLTVL.

V is TRBV4-2 and J is TRBJ2-1, with TRBD2 identical over 11 bases. The CDR3 totals 16 residues. The germline gives CDR1 LGHNA, CDR2 YNFKEQ. The V and J ends lost 1 base and 7 bases, in that order; junction bases with no gene match: 6. CDR3 region: CASSQGLAGGKNEQFF. In DNA, the CDR3 is TGTGCCAGCAGCCAAGGGTTAGCGGGGGGGAAGAATGAGCAGTTCTTC.

This chain links TRBV20-1 with TRBJ1-1, with a weak D call TRBD1 (5 bases). CDR3 length equals 13 residues. V lost 3 bases and J lost 1, with 9 bases in between. CDR1 DFQATT and CDR2 SNEGSKA come from the germline V gene (reference sequence). The CDR3 here is CSASFTGNTEAFF. CDR3 nucleotides: TGCAGTGCTAGTTTTACAGGGAACACTGAAGCTTTCTTT.

V usage is TRBV27 and J usage is TRBJ2-7; D possibly matches TRBD1 or TRBD2 (5 bases each). V lost 3 bases to trimming and J lost 3 bases, with 15 bases between them. From germline, CDR1 is MNHEY and CDR2 SMNVEV (reference sequence). The CDR3 spans 15 residues. The CDR3 protein is CASSFGTGAFYEQYF. The CDR3 DNA is TGTGCCAGCAGTTTTGGGACCGGGGCCTTCTACGAGCAGTACTTC.

This clonotype was detected only a few times. This CDR3 reads CASSPAGRNYGYTF. In DNA form, the CDR3 reads TGCGCCAGCAGCCCCGCGGGACGGAACTATGGCTACACCTTC. J is TRBJ1-2 and V is TRBV5-1, with a tentative D call TRBD1 (5 bases). The germline V gene encodes CDR1 SGHRS and CDR2 YFSETQ. V lost 4 bases, J lost 2 bases, and 12 bases lay in between. The CDR3 runs 14 residues.

The chain couples TRBV2 to TRBJ1-5; 8 positions match TRBD1. Unmatched junction bases numbered 11, after V lost 5 bases and J lost 5 bases. The CDR3 covers 16 residues. Germline CDR1 is SNHLY and CDR2 is FYNNEI. The CDR3 here is CASSLNRGTNDQPQHF. CDR3 in DNA: TGTGCCAGCAGTTTAAACAGGGGGACTAATGATCAGCCCCAGCATTTT.

The chain combines TRBV28 with TRBJ1-6; D may be TRBD1 (5 bases). The V end was cut by 11 bases, the J end by 6 bases, with 17 bases between. This CDR3 has 14 residues. The germline V gene encodes CDR1 MDHEN and CDR2 SYDVKM. In nucleotides, the CDR3 is TGTGCCGGAACAAGGGGTGTAGGTAATTCACCCCTCCACTTT. Residues: CAGTRGVGNSPLHF. The whole variable domain, filled in from reference TRBV28 and TRBJ1-6, reads DVKVTQSSRYLVKRTGEKVFLECVQDMDHENMFWYRQDPGLGLRLIYFSYDVKMKEKGDIPEGYSVSREKKERFSLILESASTNQTSMYLCAGTRGVGNSPLHFGNGTRLTVT.

This chain uses TRBV2 with TRBJ1-6, with TRBD1 matching 8 bases. J was trimmed by 8 bases and V by 8 bases; bases with no gene match: 5. The CDR3 has 13 amino acids. In germline, CDR1 is SNHLY, CDR2 FYNNEI. CDR3 nucleotides: TGTGCCAGCCTTGGACAGGGCGATTCACCCCTCCACTTT. Its translation: CASLGQGDSPLHF.

The sample holds a few counts of this clonotype. This chain links TRBV30 with TRBJ1-4; D is undetermined. Looked up from germline, CDR1 is GTSNPN and CDR2 is SVGIG (reference sequence). Between the trimmed V and J ends, which lost 0 bases and 8 bases, there was a span of 7 bases. The length of the CDR3 is 12 residues. CDR3 sequence reads: CAWSVRWEKLFF. CDR3 DNA sequence: TGTGCCTGGAGTGTACGTTGGGAAAAACTGTTTTTT.

A few counts support this clonotype. This sequence joins TRBV5-1 and TRBJ1-6, with D perhaps TRBD1 (6 bases). This CDR3 has 15 amino acids. The V end lost 0 bases, the J end lost 6 bases, and 10 bases lay between the germline ends. Germline lookup yields CDR1 SGHRS and CDR2 YFSETQ. The chain's CDR3 is CASSLEDSFNSPLHF. DNA of the CDR3: TGCGCCAGCAGCTTGGAGGACAGCTTTAATTCACCCCTCCACTTT.

This clonotype was seen only a few times. The chain carries TRBV7-8 and TRBJ2-1, with D hard to call. CDR1 and CDR2 from the germline V gene are SGHVS and FQNEAQ. This CDR3 comprises 17 residues. Trimming cost V 2 bases and J 2 bases, with 16 bases left between them. Here the CDR3 DNA reads TGTGCCAGCAGCTTAAGTAGGAAGCGCGCTACCTACAATGAGCAGTTCTTC. Amino acid sequence: CASSLSRKRATYNEQFF.

This rearrangement joins TRBV14 to TRBJ2-7, with D unresolved. The J call is uncertain, as TRBJ2-5 better fits the DNA end. This CDR3 region has 13 residues. Germline V lookup: CDR1 SGHDN, CDR2 FVKESK. CDR3 sequence: CASSQVSLGTQYF. The CDR3 bases are TGTGCCAGCAGCCAAGTATCCCTCGGGACCCAGTACTTC.

The chain links TRBV7-8 to TRBJ2-7; TRBD1 matches at 11 bases. From germline, CDR1 is SGHVS and CDR2 FQNEAQ. CDR3 length: 16 amino acids. The V gene end was trimmed by 1 base and the J gene end by 7 bases; junction bases not matched to a gene: 9. The CDR3 is CASSLEGTGGYREQYF. Written as DNA, the CDR3 is TGTGCCAGCAGCTTAGAGGGGACAGGGGGATATCGAGAGCAGTACTTC.

This clonotype was seen only once. The rearrangement joins TRBV7-2 to TRBJ2-3, with 14 bases matching TRBD2. V was clipped by 3 bases and J by 4 bases; unmatched bases: 3. This CDR3 has 16 residues. Germline V gene lookup returns CDR1 SGHTA and CDR2 FQGNSA. The CDR3, as DNA: TGTGCCAGCAGCTTCAGACTAGCGGGAGGGGCAGATACGCAGTATTTT. This codes for CASSFRLAGGADTQYF.

This clonotype was seen only a few times. The V and J genes are TRBV24-1 and TRBJ2-1; possible D gene TRBD1, 6 bases. V lost 4 bases to trimming and J lost 7 bases, with 16 bases between them. The CDR3 contains 15 residues. Germline values: CDR1 KGHDR, CDR2 SFDVKD. CDR3 DNA: TGTGCCACCAGTGACCCAACAGGGAGTGGGAATGAGCAGTTCTTC. This encodes CATSDPTGSGNEQFF.

This clonotype was seen once. The V and J genes are TRBV9 and TRBJ2-2, with D unclear. Germline V gives CDR1 SGDLS, CDR2 YYNGEE. Trimming cost V 1 base and J 6 bases, with 13 bases left between them. The CDR3 has 15 amino acids. CDR3 DNA sequence: TGTGCCAGCAGCGTAAATTGGGTTGGCGCCGGGGAGCTGTTTTTT. It codes for CASSVNWVGAGELFF.

This clonotype was seen only a few times. Its ends do not fully match the called genes, so a read error is possible. The chain has TRBV7-7 and TRBJ2-1, with D maybe TRBD1 (6 bases). Judging by the DNA end, TRBJ2-7 fits better; the J call may be wrong. CDR1 SSHAT and CDR2 FNYEAQ come from the germline V gene (reference sequence). The CDR3 runs to 15 residues. In nucleotides, the CDR3 is TGTGCTAGCAGCTTAAGCGACAGGCCCTACAATGAGCAGTACTTC. It encodes CASSLSDRPYNEQYF.